This TCR beta chain was observed in a study of spatial heterogeneity in lung cancer. On the study more broadly: Alpha-chain detections were consistently fewer than beta-chain detections among the sequences. Points from the study as a whole: Ubiquitous expanded tumor TCRs appeared in blood more at resection than follow-up.

Time point here: sample taken at primary tumor resection. Unsorted whole RNA samples from tumor, nontumor lung or frozen PBMC were sequenced. Germline V gene sequence: CDR1 MNHEY, CDR2 SVGEGT. This CDR3 is built from 17 residues. Trimming at V came to 6 bases and at J to 3 bases, leaving 14 bases not matched to a gene. On this clonotype itself: What it recognizes is unknown.

TCRdb analysed the 5' RACE reads with MiXCR anew, one entry per CDR3 protein. This sample yields about 90,000 distinct CDR3 sequences, of which around 9% are seen a single time; less than 9% belongs to the top ten. This chain links TRBV6-2 or TRBV6-3 with TRBJ2-5; 9 bases map to TRBD2. The sequencing used PBMCs, collected at surgery. This sequence was found in a male donor with early-stage non-small cell lung cancer. The CDR3 bases are TGTGCCAGCAGACAAAGACCCGTAGCGGGGGTAAAAGAGACCCAGTACTTC. This gives the protein CASRQRPVAGVKETQYF.